Each of the 2 T cell receptor beta chains below was sequenced from the same sample in a study of T cells in Graves' hyperthyroidism and ophthalmopathy. Researchers amplified the TCR beta CDR3 regions from RNA transcripts. TCR CDR3 underwent first-round RT-PCR with the HTBI primer set. Via MiXCR, TCRdb re-called the multiplex PCR reads, giving one row per CDR3 protein. Of about 380,000 distinct CDR3 sequences listed, less than 20% are singletons. Material for sequencing was blood. These receptors came from a man between 18 and 29 years old with Graves' ophthalmopathy.

This clonotype was counted many times. The CDR3 loop reads CASSEGGEPLANTGELFF. In nucleotides, the CDR3 is TGTGCCAGCAGTGAGGGGGGCGAGCCCCTCGCGAACACCGGGGAGCTGTTTTTT. The chain is built from TRBV6-4 and TRBJ2-2; D possibly uses TRBD1 or TRBD2 (6 bases each). The CDR3 spans 18 residues. With 3 bases removed from V and 0 bases from J, the gap between germline ends came to 17 bases. CDR1 and CDR2 from the germline V gene are MRHNA and SNTAGT.

V is TRBV4-1 and J is TRBJ2-2, with 9 bases lining up with TRBD1. This CDR3 region has 14 residues. With 3 bases clipped from V and 4 bases from J, the junction kept 0 bases outside the gene matches. CDR1 and CDR2 from the germline V gene are MGHRA and YSYEKL. Here the CDR3 reads CASSQTGGTGELFF. The CDR3 DNA follows: TGCGCCAGCAGCCAGACAGGGGGCACCGGGGAGCTGTTTTTT.